The clone carrying this T cell receptor (beta chain) appeared a few times. The antigen is not known. This sample's TCRbeta library carried unique molecular identifier barcodes. TCRdb processed the PCR reads anew with MiXCR; each CDR3 protein has one entry. The data show about 980,000 distinct CDR3 sequences, around 30% seen once. The data stem from a study of T-cell reconstitution after alpha-beta-depleted transplantation in children. General study points: There were reportedly several hundred expanded graft clones from which alpha-beta T cells came about two months after transplant.

J lost 5 bases, V lost 10 bases, and 2 bases had no gene match. The CDR3 loop spans 11 amino acids. The chain carries TRBV12-3 or TRBV12-4 and TRBJ2-5; TRBD2 aligns across 9 bases. The source was PBMCs, mostly from graft donor cells, collected 360 days after TCRalphabeta/CD19-depleted stem cell transplant. The sequence derives from a boy younger than two who had a stem cell transplant for SCID, so the T cells may come from the graft donor. The DNA for the CDR3 is TGTGCCACCGCGGGGGGGGAGACCCAGTACTTC. Translating it yields CATAGGETQYF.